This T cell receptor (beta chain) was sequenced during a study of blood T cell repertoires in COVID-19. Whole-study context: Samples of COVID-19 (acute and convalescent) were obtained from the United States, Italy and Spain. The analysed material was cDNA or gDNA that came from T cells, B-cell-depleted T cells, or PBMCs.

The CDR3 contains 15 residues. V lost 3 bases and J 5 bases, leaving 14 bases between the germline ends. Germline lookup yields CDR1 MNHEY and CDR2 SMNVEV (reference sequence). Using immunoSEQ multiplex PCR, the repertoire was profiled, and TCRdb retains in-frame clones only, with some absent. The sample has 300,000 to 400,000 clones, 87% seen once; the top ten hold around 8.9%. The Seattle patients, enrolled during active infection, were followed longitudinally. This clone was seen only once. This TCR was sampled from a young man with COVID-19, enrolled during active disease. V is TRBV27 and J is TRBJ2-1; maybe TRBD2 (5 bases). Sequenced material: peripheral blood. In nucleotides, the CDR3 is TGTGCCAGCAGTTTCTCGGGGAGAGGGAACAATGAGCAGTTCTTC. Translation: CASSFSGRGNNEQFF.